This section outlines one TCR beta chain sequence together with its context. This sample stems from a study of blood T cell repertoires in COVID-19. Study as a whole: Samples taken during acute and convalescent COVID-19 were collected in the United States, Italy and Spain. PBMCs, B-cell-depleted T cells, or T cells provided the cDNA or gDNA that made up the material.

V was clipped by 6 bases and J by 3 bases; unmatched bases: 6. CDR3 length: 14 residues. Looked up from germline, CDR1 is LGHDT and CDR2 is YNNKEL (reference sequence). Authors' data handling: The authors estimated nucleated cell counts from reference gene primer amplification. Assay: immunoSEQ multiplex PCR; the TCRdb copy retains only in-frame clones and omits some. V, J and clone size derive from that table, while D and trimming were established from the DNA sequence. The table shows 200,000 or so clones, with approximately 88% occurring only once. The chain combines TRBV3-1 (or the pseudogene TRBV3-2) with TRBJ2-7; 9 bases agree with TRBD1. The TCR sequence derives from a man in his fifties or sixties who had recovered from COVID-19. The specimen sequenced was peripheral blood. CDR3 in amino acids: CASRRQGELYEQYF. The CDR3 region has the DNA TGTGCCAGCAGACGACAGGGGGAACTCTACGAGCAGTACTTC.